The 12 T cell receptor beta chains given below trace back to one sample, sequenced in a study of blood T cell repertoires in COVID-19. The repertoire was sequenced with immunoSEQ multiplex PCR; TCRdb's copy has only in-frame clones and lacks some. The sample has around 120,000 clones; 65% to 90% are singletons. The sequenced sample consisted of PBMCs or T cells enriched from blood (not recorded which). Receptors originate from a woman aged 50 to 60 who had recovered from COVID-19.

In this sample, this clone turned up a few times. The chain combines TRBV18 with TRBJ2-5; 9 nucleotides match TRBD1. The germline V gene encodes CDR1 KGHSH and CDR2 LQKENI. The V segment lost 2 bases and the J segment 5 bases; nucleotides outside the gene matches: 3. The CDR3 spans 14 residues. The CDR3 DNA reads TGTGCCAGCTCACCAAGGGACAGGGATGAGACCCAGTACTTC. As protein: CASSPRDRDETQYF. The full variable domain, its missing parts supplied by reference TRBV18 and TRBJ2-5, is NAGVMQNPRHLVRRRGQEARLRCSPMKGHSHVYWYRQLPEEGLKFMVYLQKENIIDESGMPKERFSAEFPKEGPSILRIQQVVRGDSAAYFCASSPRDRDETQYFGPGTRLLVL.

The rearrangement uses TRBV4-1 and TRBJ1-6, with TRBD1 matching 8 bases. Germline V gives CDR1 MGHRA, CDR2 YSYEKL. The trim removed 1 base at V and 7 bases at J, leaving 12 bases unmatched. This CDR3 has 18 residues. DNA for the CDR3: TGCGCCAGCAGCCAAGCGGCCCCGGGCGGACAGGGAAATTCACCCCTCCACTTT. Protein sequence: CASSQAAPGGQGNSPLHF.

The chain uses TRBV6-2 or TRBV6-3 and TRBJ1-4; D is unresolved. The CDR3 totals 15 residues. Germline V CDR1 and CDR2: MNHEY, SVGEGT. V lost 5 bases and J lost 3, with 13 bases in between. The chain's CDR3 is CASSPFGVANEKLFF. The CDR3 DNA follows: TGTGCCAGCAGTCCATTCGGAGTGGCTAATGAAAAACTGTTTTTT.

The chain combines TRBV6-2 or TRBV6-3 with TRBJ2-5; D is possibly TRBD1 (6 bases). The CDR3 is 15 residues long. Trimming pared 5 bases from V and 1 base from J, leaving 14 bases between. The V gene's germline CDR1 is MNHEY and CDR2 SVGEGT. The CDR3 loop is CASSGNRDTQETQYF. CDR3 DNA: TGTGCCAGCAGTGGCAACCGGGACACCCAAGAGACCCAGTACTTC.

The CDR3 bases are TGTGCCAGCAGCCTTTCAGGGGCGAATCAGCCCCAGCATTTT. Encoded protein: CASSLSGANQPQHF. The rearrangement links TRBV3-1 (or the pseudogene TRBV3-2) to TRBJ1-5; possibly TRBD1 for D (6 bases). The CDR3 is made up of 14 amino acids. Trimming took off 4 bases at V and 4 bases at J, with 11 bases between the two ends. CDR1 is LGHDT, CDR2 YNNKEL, per germline (reference sequence).

The chain has TRBV6-2 or TRBV6-3 and TRBJ2-7, with D possibly TRBD1 on 6 matching bases. Looked up from germline, CDR1 is MNHEY and CDR2 is SVGEGT. This CDR3 is 13 amino acids long. Between the trimmed V and J ends, which lost 2 bases and 4 bases, there was a span of 9 bases. The CDR3, as DNA: TGTGCCAGCAGTTACCGCCAGGGGTACGAGCAGTACTTC. It yields the protein CASSYRQGYEQYF.

The V and J genes are TRBV14 and TRBJ2-7; a possible D gene is TRBD1 (6 bases). This CDR3 is built from 19 residues. The V gene's germline CDR1 is SGHDN and CDR2 FVKESK. V was trimmed by 0 bases and J by 4 bases, leaving 25 bases between them. The CDR3: CASSQDKVFGTRRPYEQYF. The CDR3 DNA is TGTGCCAGCAGCCAAGATAAAGTTTTCGGGACACGCCGGCCTTACGAGCAGTACTTC.

The chain couples TRBV5-1 to TRBJ2-3; possible D gene TRBD1, 5 bases. CDR1 SGHRS and CDR2 YFSETQ come from the germline V gene. This CDR3 contains 16 residues. The V end was cut by 2 bases, the J end by 1 base, with 14 bases between. The CDR3 region is CASSFVQGIGTDTQYF. The CDR3 region has the DNA TGCGCCAGCAGCTTTGTCCAGGGCATCGGCACAGATACGCAGTATTTT.

The chain has TRBV7-2 and TRBJ2-6; 8 nucleotides align to TRBD1. V lost 6 bases, J lost 1 base, and 8 bases stayed unmatched. The V gene's germline CDR1 is SGHTA and CDR2 FQGNSA. The length of the CDR3 is 17 residues. CDR3 residues: CASRTDRGESGANVLTF. The DNA for the CDR3 is TGTGCCAGCAGGACTGACAGGGGCGAATCTGGGGCCAACGTCCTGACTTTC.

The chain couples TRBV5-1 to TRBJ2-3; 8 positions match TRBD2. CDR3 length: 16 amino acids. Germline V gene lookup returns CDR1 SGHRS and CDR2 YFSETQ. J lost 3 bases, V lost 5 bases, and 11 bases had no gene match. CDR3 protein: CASSPPSGGGTDTQYF. Written as DNA, the CDR3 is TGCGCCAGCAGTCCTCCAAGCGGGGGCGGGACAGATACGCAGTATTTT.

The chain has TRBV12-3 or TRBV12-4 and TRBJ2-7; maybe TRBD2 (6 bases). V was cut by 3 bases and J by 2 bases, with 8 bases left in between. The CDR3 runs to 13 residues. As DNA, the CDR3 is TGTGCCAGCAGTTTCCGACTAGCCTACGAGCAGTACTTC. Translating it yields CASSFRLAYEQYF.

The chain combines TRBV6-6 with TRBJ1-4; 10 bases are a match to TRBD1. With V trimmed by 5 bases and J by 4 bases, 10 bases remained unmatched. The CDR3 runs to 17 residues. CDR1 MNHNY and CDR2 SVGAGI come from the germline V gene (reference sequence). For the CDR3, the DNA is TGTGCCAGCAGTCCGCCGGGACAGGGGTGGGATAATGAAAAACTGTTTTTT. This translates into CASSPPGQGWDNEKLFF.